This T cell receptor (beta chain) is drawn from a study of identical twins listed by TCRdb under 2016. About the study as a whole: TCR alpha and beta repertoires from monozygotic twins, unrelated adults of various ages and cord blood were deep-sequenced to test whether fetal clonotypes persist. To rule out contamination, replicate twin experiments were performed at different times with different library preparation protocols.

Note on this clonotype: The specificity of this receptor is unknown. Base quality data are lacking; no much larger clone is found one base away.

Beyond this particular receptor, the publication reports: Conclusions relied on cross-sectional statistical analysis, since the same donors could not be followed over many years. Fewer insertions were carried by abundant cord blood beta clonotypes; a weaker similar trend was observed in young adult naive repertoires, while no such trend was observed in memory repertoires. Recombination models systematically underestimated out-of-frame TCR alpha sharing in monozygotic twins but agreed with sharing between unrelated individuals. Invariant T cells such as MAIT and iNKT could partly confound zero-insertion analyses, although diverse VJ usage argued against such confounding for most clonotypes. A weaker excess of twin sharing was found in beta out-of-frame sequences because the signal-to-noise ratio was lowered by fewer shared sequences. Out-of-frame TCR alpha sequences shared between twins showed an excess of low generation-probability sequences compared with coincidental sharing between unrelated individuals.

The library relied on 5' RACE. The reads were generated on an Illumina HiSeq 2000. A universal primer binding site was added through template switching, and the final cDNA carried a unique molecular identifier so that TCR cDNA molecules could be counted accurately. Specific primers in the conserved constant-segment region were used to synthesize first-strand cDNA for the TCR alpha and beta chains. To control for contamination, each cDNA library was double barcoded with a SMART-Mk sample barcode plus Illumina barcodes. Two successive PCR steps introduced TruSeq adapter sequences along with Illumina sample barcodes. The TCR alpha and beta cDNA libraries were sequenced on the Illumina HiSeq platform using custom primers. Under the source paper's analysis protocol: MiGEC processed the raw reads to extract unique molecular identifiers, while MiXCR was used to determine the CDR3 positions. Recombination models were inferred per individual with the repgenHMM and IGoR tools using an EM algorithm. Shared clonotype analysis was performed with the tcR package in R, normalizing sharing by the product of cloneset sizes. To study raw recombination free of thymic and clonal selection effects, out-of-frame nonproductive sequences were analyzed. TCRdb redid the processing of the public reads, applying fastp at Q25 and MiXCR, and retained in-frame beta chains. Rows merge per CDR3 protein into single entries with the most common DNA and genes. These V and J calls originate from TCRdb's pipeline instead of the authors' own analysis. This sample gives 400,000 to 550,000 distinct CDR3 sequences in total; 24% of them show up just once. The ten largest make up 2.9% of the sample.

Taken from the germline V gene, the CDR1 and CDR2 loops are KGHDR and SFDVKD. V drops 5 bases and J drops 2 bases, leaving 18 bases in between. The CDR3 runs 16 amino acids, cysteine and phenylalanine included. The entry retains the CDR3 DNA only, 48 bases that are in frame from base 1. All donors were healthy Caucasians. Three pairs of female monozygotic twins, all aged about 18 to 30 years, were included in the twin cohort. Positive isolation kits from Invitrogen were used to isolate CD4+ and CD8+ T cell populations. These data were also filed under a second study, of T cells expressing NK-cell markers. That second publication adds: Fewer than ten donors provided sorted CD3+CD56+NKG2C+, CD3+CD56+NKG2C- and CD3+CD56-NKG2C+ T-cell subsets, whose TCR beta-chain repertoires were profiled. Among the eight sequenced donors, only one was HCMV-seronegative, while the other seven were HCMV-seropositive. In several experiments an anti-gammadeltaTCR antibody was added to restrict sorting to alphabetaTCR-expressing T cells. In a handful of donors, the dominant CD3+CD56+NKG2C+ clonotypes were found to rank among the top 10 CD8+ clonotypes and to make up about 1.0-7.0% of CD8+ T cells. Those dominant clonotypes were again the most abundant among CD3+CD56-NKG2C+ cells in a handful of donors, at about 28.3-65%. It remained unclear whether the expanded NKG2C-expressing T cell clones were specific for HCMV antigens. Randomly selected healthy volunteers, three men and five women, were used as the eight sequenced donors. A commercial ELISA kit detecting HCMV-specific IgG in serum was used to determine HCMV serostatus. MIGEC was used to demultiplex reads and group reads by UMI, and MiTCR was used to assemble and quantify clonotypes. To remove erroneous sequences, TCR cDNA sequences were retained only when supported by two or more reads. The tcR package was used for downstream repertoire analysis, and clonotypes were matched across fractions by CDR3 nucleotide sequence plus V segment. VDJmatch was used to annotate antigen specificity against VDJdb, with one amino acid substitution in CDR3 permitted.

This receptor was taken from a woman under 30 in good health. Recombination connected TRBV24-1 to TRBJ2-7; the D gene remains uncertain. The sequencing sample was made of CD4+ T cells sorted from blood. The CDR3: CATSGTRGVSPYEQYF. The sequenced DNA: TGTGCCACCAGTGGGACCCGCGGTGTCTCTCCCTACGAGCAGTACTTC.